The 27 T cell receptor beta chains listed next were all sequenced from one sample in a study of CD8 T cells in ankylosing spondylitis (dated by TCRdb to between 2016 and 2019). The library was obtained by 5' RACE. For sequencing, an Illumina HiSeq 2500 was employed. In-frame beta chains were kept once TCRdb had trimmed the public reads at Q25 with fastp and called clones with MiXCR. Every CDR3 protein is listed once, alongside the most common genes and DNA of its rows. The sample contains about 160,000 distinct CDR3 sequences, about 16% of them found a single time. The ten largest clones capture roughly 7.7% of the sample. The sequenced sample consisted of blood, either unsorted or a sorted T cell fraction (not recorded which). The receptors come from a male donor with ankylosing spondylitis or in good health (not recorded which).

This chain joins TRBV19 and TRBJ1-1; D call uncertain. Germline V gene sequence: CDR1 LNHDA, CDR2 SQIVND (reference sequence). This CDR3 region has 17 residues. V was trimmed by 0 bases and J by 7 bases, leaving 21 bases between them. The CDR3 loop is CASSIDREDASVYEAFF. In DNA form, the CDR3 reads TGTGCCAGTAGTATAGATCGGGAGGACGCGTCCGTTTATGAAGCTTTCTTT.

This clonotype turned up a few times. The chain has TRBV28 and TRBJ2-1; D uncertain. The germline V gene has CDR1 MDHEN and CDR2 SYDVKM. V dropped 6 bases and J dropped 4 bases, with 13 bases sitting between them. The CDR3 is 14 amino acids. For the CDR3, the DNA is TGTGCCAGCAGACCCCTTGGGCGGTACAATGAGCAGTTCTTC. This codes for CASRPLGRYNEQFF.

This clonotype has more than one count but fewer than ten. The chain links TRBV20-1 to TRBJ2-3, with 9 nucleotides matching TRBD1. Losses at the gene ends were 0 bases for V and 5 bases for J; bases not matched to a gene: 6. Germline lookup yields CDR1 DFQATT and CDR2 SNEGSKA (reference sequence). The CDR3 totals 15 residues. The CDR3 is CSARDSQGAGDTQYF. The CDR3 DNA sequence: TGCAGTGCTAGAGATTCACAGGGGGCGGGAGATACGCAGTATTTT.

This clonotype was detected a few times. The genes are TRBV5-1 and TRBJ2-4; TRBD2 matches at 8 bases. The CDR3 covers 16 residues. From germline, CDR1 is SGHRS and CDR2 YFSETQ. The V segment lost 4 bases and the J segment 1 base; nucleotides outside the gene matches: 7. The chain's CDR3 is CASSAGSGTAKNIQYF. The CDR3 bases are TGCGCCAGCAGCGCCGGTAGCGGGACGGCCAAAAACATTCAGTACTTC.

There are a few counts of this clonotype. CDR3 in amino acids: CASSLGTGGVWTQYF. The CDR3 DNA follows: TGTGCCAGCAGCCTAGGGACAGGGGGAGTGTGGACCCAGTACTTC. J is TRBJ2-5 and V is TRBV7-2; 11 nucleotides line up with TRBD1. CDR1 SGHTA and CDR2 FQGNSA come from the germline V gene. Trimming at V came to 5 bases and at J to 7 bases, leaving 9 bases not matched to a gene. The CDR3 length is 15 residues.

This clonotype has only a few counts. The V and J genes are TRBV7-9 and TRBJ2-7; a possible D gene is TRBD1 (6 bases). This CDR3 region has 14 residues. The V gene's germline CDR1 is SEHNR and CDR2 FQNEAQ (reference sequence). The V end lost 5 bases, the J end lost 2 bases, and 13 bases lay between the germline ends. CDR3 nucleotide sequence: TGTGCCAGCAGCCTCCAGGGGCAAACCTACGAGCAGTACTTC. This gives the protein CASSLQGQTYEQYF. The whole variable domain, remainder taken from reference TRBV7-9 and TRBJ2-7, is DTGVSQNPRHKITKRGQNVTFRCDPISEHNRLYWYRQTLGQGPEFLTYFQNEAQLEKSRLLSDRFSAERPKGSFSTLEIQRTEQGDSAMYLCASSLQGQTYEQYFGPGTRLTVT.

This chain links TRBV29-1 with TRBJ2-5; 13 nucleotides align to TRBD2. This CDR3 contains 14 residues. The germline gives CDR1 SQVTM, CDR2 ANQGSEA. With V trimmed by 2 bases and J by 4 bases, 1 base remained unmatched. For the CDR3, the DNA is TGCAGCGTTGAAACTAGCGGGAGGGGAGAGACCCAGTACTTC. Encoded protein: CSVETSGRGETQYF.

In this sample, this clonotype turned up many times. This rearrangement joins TRBV7-3 to TRBJ2-3; D might be TRBD1 or TRBD2, each matching 6 bases. Trimming took 5 bases from V and 3 from J, leaving 12 bases between them. Per germline, CDR1 SGHTA and CDR2 FQGTGA. The CDR3 loop spans 14 amino acids. The CDR3 DNA reads as TGTGCCAGCAGCCAAGGGGGGAGGACAGATACGCAGTATTTT. The encoded protein is CASSQGGRTDTQYF. Combining the CDR3 with reference TRBV7-3 and TRBJ2-3 gives the whole variable domain GAGVSQTPSNKVTEKGKYVELRCDPISGHTALYWYRQSLGQGPEFLIYFQGTGAADDSGLPNDRFFAVRPEGSVSTLKIQRTERGDSAVYLCASSQGGRTDTQYFGPGTRLTVL.

This clonotype was observed many times. V gene TRBV5-1 combines with J gene TRBJ2-3, with TRBD2 identical over 9 bases. Germline lookup yields CDR1 SGHRS and CDR2 YFSETQ. CDR3 length: 15 amino acids. The J segment lost 5 bases and the V segment lost 3 bases, leaving 7 bases of the junction unmatched. CDR3 loop: CASSSGTSSIDTQYF. In nucleotides, the CDR3 is TGCGCCAGCAGCTCCGGGACTAGCTCCATAGATACGCAGTATTTT.

This chain links TRBV29-1 with TRBJ1-5, with TRBD1 matching 8 bases. Germline trimming cut 4 bases from V and 2 bases from J; bases unmatched to any gene: 7. The germline gives CDR1 SQVTM, CDR2 ANQGSEA. This CDR3 spans 15 amino acids. CDR3 nucleotides: TGCAGCGTTGGGCCGACAGGGGACGGCAATCAGCCCCAGCATTTT. Translation: CSVGPTGDGNQPQHF. Drawing the rest from reference TRBV29-1 and TRBJ1-5, the complete variable domain is SAVISQKPSRDICQRGTSLTIQCQVDSQVTMMFWYRQQPGQSLTLIATANQGSEATYESGFVIDKFPISRPNLTFSTLTVSNMSPEDSSIYLCSVGPTGDGNQPQHFGDGTRLSIL.

The gene calls are TRBV11-2 and TRBJ1-1; D gene ambiguous. V lost 1 base and J lost 4, with 13 bases in between. The CDR3 runs 15 residues. The germline V gene has CDR1 SGHAT and CDR2 FQNNGV. The CDR3 DNA reads TGTGCCAGCAGCTTAGCGTCTTTTACCCTCACTGAAGCTTTCTTT. Amino acid sequence: CASSLASFTLTEAFF.

In its sample, this clonotype was seen a few times. The V gene is TRBV5-5, the J gene TRBJ1-6; 7 bases line up with TRBD1. With V trimmed by 2 bases and J by 8 bases, 16 bases remained unmatched. Germline V gives CDR1 SGHKS, CDR2 YYEKEE (reference sequence). CDR3 size: 18 residues. CDR3 residues: CASSLMTGFLRKDSPLHF. The CDR3 DNA follows: TGTGCCAGCAGCTTAATGACAGGGTTCCTTCGTAAGGATTCACCCCTCCACTTT.

The V gene is TRBV3-1, the J gene TRBJ2-2, with D possibly matching TRBD2 (5 bases). Per the germline V gene, CDR1 is LGHDT and CDR2 is YNNKEL (reference sequence). The ends were cut back, 0 bases at V and 1 base at J, with 12 bases in the middle. The CDR3 is 17 residues long. The CDR3 DNA reads TGTGCCAGCAGCCAAGATCGAGGGAGATTGAACACCGGGGAGCTGTTTTTT. It is translated as CASSQDRGRLNTGELFF.

This clonotype was counted ten times or more. V gene TRBV20-1 combines with J gene TRBJ2-3; D not certain. Between the trimmed V and J ends, which lost 4 bases and 1 base, there was a span of 9 bases. The CDR3 has 13 residues. CDR1 and CDR2 (germline): DFQATT, SNEGSKA (reference sequence). Here the CDR3 reads CSATQTGTDTQYF. CDR3 coding DNA: TGCAGTGCTACCCAGACCGGCACAGATACGCAGTATTTT.

This clonotype was counted between two and nine times. The chain employs TRBV4-2 and TRBJ2-3, with unresolved D. The CDR3 sequence is 17 residues long. The V end lost 0 bases, the J end lost 4 bases, and 17 bases lay between the germline ends. The germline gives CDR1 LGHNA, CDR2 YNFKEQ. CDR3 in amino acids: CASSQDSKAHGADTQYF. DNA of the CDR3: TGTGCCAGCAGCCAAGATAGTAAGGCGCATGGGGCAGATACGCAGTATTTT.

This chain links TRBV5-1 with TRBJ2-7; 7 positions match TRBD1. Unmatched junction bases numbered 1, after V lost 0 bases and J lost 4 bases. The CDR3 length is 13 residues. The germline CDR1 and CDR2 sequences are SGHRS and YFSETQ. CDR3 sequence reads: CASSLAQGYEQYF. In DNA, the CDR3 is TGCGCCAGCAGCTTGGCACAGGGGTACGAGCAGTACTTC.

At least ten counts were recorded for this clonotype. This chain connects TRBV5-1 to TRBJ2-5; 12 bases match TRBD2. Per the germline V gene, CDR1 is SGHRS and CDR2 is YFSETQ. There are 14 residues in the CDR3. V lost 5 bases, J lost 4 bases, and 3 bases stayed unmatched. CDR3 sequence reads: CASSSGLAGETQYF. CDR3 nucleotides: TGCGCCAGCAGTTCGGGACTAGCGGGAGAGACCCAGTACTTC. Full variable domain (missing parts from reference TRBV5-1 and TRBJ2-5): KAGVTQTPRYLIKTRGQQVTLSCSPISGHRSVSWYQQTPGQGLQFLFEYFSETQRNKGNFPGRFSGRQFSNSRSEMNVSTLELGDSALYLCASSSGLAGETQYFGPGTRLLVL.

J is TRBJ1-1 and V is TRBV7-9, with TRBD1 as a possible D gene (5 bases). The CDR3 runs 15 residues. Germline V gives CDR1 SEHNR, CDR2 FQNEAQ (reference sequence). The V end lost 0 bases, the J end lost 0 bases, and 8 bases lay between the germline ends. CDR3 DNA: TGTGCCAGCAGCTTAGCCCGGGGGTTGAACACTGAAGCTTTCTTT. Translated, it gives CASSLARGLNTEAFF. The whole variable domain, remainder taken from reference TRBV7-9 and TRBJ1-1, is DTGVSQNPRHKITKRGQNVTFRCDPISEHNRLYWYRQTLGQGPEFLTYFQNEAQLEKSRLLSDRFSAERPKGSFSTLEIQRTEQGDSAMYLCASSLARGLNTEAFFGQGTRLTVV.

In its sample, this clonotype was seen a few times. Relative to the germline gene, one junction end is altered; a read error may explain this. The V gene is TRBV10-3, the J gene TRBJ2-5; D ambiguous. The CDR3 has 12 residues. The V gene's germline CDR1 is ENHRY and CDR2 SYGVKD. CDR3 protein: CAISELSRRSHF. For the CDR3, the DNA is TGTGCCATCAGTGAGCTGAGCCGCAGGAGTCACTTC.

This clonotype appeared many times. This chain links TRBV5-1 with TRBJ2-1; 12 nucleotides match TRBD2. V gave up 0 bases and J gave up 8 bases; unmatched junction bases: 3. CDR3 size: 15 residues. Germline CDR1 reads SGHRS; CDR2 reads YFSETQ. The CDR3: CASSLERLAGDEQFF. The CDR3 DNA sequence: TGCGCCAGCAGCTTGGAAAGACTAGCGGGAGATGAGCAGTTCTTC.

The J gene is TRBJ1-1, the V gene TRBV5-1, with D perhaps TRBD1 (6 bases). Germline CDR1 SGHRS, CDR2 YFSETQ. V shed 5 bases and J shed 5 bases, with 16 bases lying between them. The CDR3 contains 14 residues. This CDR3 reads CASSYRDTGTEAFF. DNA of the CDR3: TGCGCCAGCAGTTACCGGGACACGGGAACTGAAGCTTTCTTT.

At least ten counts were recorded for this clonotype. CDR3 nucleotides: TGCGCCAGCAGCTTGGGACAGGGGCTCTCCTACGAGCAGTACTTC. Protein product: CASSLGQGLSYEQYF. The V call is TRBV5-1, the J call TRBJ2-7; 8 positions match TRBD1. Germline values: CDR1 SGHRS, CDR2 YFSETQ. After removal of 0 bases from V and 0 bases from J, the junction contained 2 bases not matched to a gene. The CDR3 covers 15 residues.

This chain connects TRBV24-1 to TRBJ2-1; D remains ambiguous. CDR1 is KGHDR, CDR2 SFDVKD, per germline. This CDR3 has 14 residues. Trimming cost V 1 base and J 7 bases, with 10 bases left between them. CDR3 in amino acids: CATSDFKDRNEQFF. The CDR3 DNA sequence: TGTGCCACCAGTGATTTTAAGGACCGGAATGAGCAGTTCTTC.

The sample holds many counts of this clonotype. The rearrangement links TRBV3-1 to TRBJ2-1; D not certain. Germline CDR1 reads LGHDT; CDR2 reads YNNKEL (reference sequence). This CDR3 has 12 amino acids. The V and J ends lost 4 bases and 5 bases respectively, with 6 bases between them. The DNA for the CDR3 is TGTGCCAGCAGCCCTATAAACAATGAGCAGTTCTTC. This sequence encodes CASSPINNEQFF.

This clonotype was counted a few times. V gene TRBV7-9 combines with J gene TRBJ2-5, with TRBD1 matching over 8 bases. There are 14 residues in the CDR3. The germline CDR1 and CDR2 sequences are SEHNR and FQNEAQ (reference sequence). The J segment lost 0 bases and the V segment lost 5 bases, leaving 2 bases of the junction unmatched. Here the CDR3 reads CASSGTGHQETQYF. The CDR3, as DNA: TGTGCCAGCAGCGGGACAGGTCACCAAGAGACCCAGTACTTC.

At least ten counts were recorded for this clonotype. CDR3 loop: CASSTLQSTDTQYF. CDR3 in DNA: TGCGCCAGCAGCACCCTCCAGAGCACAGATACGCAGTATTTT. The chain joins TRBV5-1 to TRBJ2-3, with D uncertain. The germline V gene has CDR1 SGHRS and CDR2 YFSETQ. V was pared by 4 bases and J by 0 bases, with 9 bases between. The CDR3 sequence is 14 residues long.

A few counts support this clonotype. The V and J genes are TRBV24-1 and TRBJ2-1, with 9 bases identical to TRBD2. Germline trimming cut 4 bases from V and 1 base from J; bases unmatched to any gene: 4. The CDR3 loop spans 16 amino acids. Germline V gene data show CDR1 as KGHDR and CDR2 as SFDVKD. CDR3 coding DNA: TGTGCCACCAGTGACTTAGCGGGAGCGTCCTACAATGAGCAGTTCTTC. This sequence encodes CATSDLAGASYNEQFF.